This TCR beta chain stems from a study of blood T cell repertoires in COVID-19. The overall study: Samples representing acute and convalescent COVID-19 were sourced from the United States, Italy and Spain. Sources were T cells, B-cell-depleted T cells, or PBMCs; the material itself was cDNA or gDNA.

Seattle patient enrollment occurred during active infection, with longitudinal follow-up thereafter. Per the study methods: Estimation of nucleated cell counts relied on the amplification of reference gene primers. Method: immunoSEQ multiplex PCR; TCRdb's copy keeps in-frame clones and lacks some. V and J calls and clone size are as listed in that table; D and trimming were resolved from the DNA. Among around 470,000 clones listed, approximately 89% were seen once. The sequenced sample was peripheral blood. The TCR originated in a man in his late teens or twenties with COVID-19, enrolled during active disease.

This CDR3 reads CASSQLSFQELFF. The CDR3 DNA follows: TGTGCCAGCAGCCAATTGAGTTTCCAGGAGCTGTTTTTT. The rearrangement uses TRBV3-1 (or the pseudogene TRBV3-2) and TRBJ2-2; D is ambiguous. Germline V CDR1 and CDR2: LGHDT, YNNKEL (reference sequence). The CDR3 runs to 13 residues. V was cut by 2 bases and J by 10 bases, with 11 bases left in between.